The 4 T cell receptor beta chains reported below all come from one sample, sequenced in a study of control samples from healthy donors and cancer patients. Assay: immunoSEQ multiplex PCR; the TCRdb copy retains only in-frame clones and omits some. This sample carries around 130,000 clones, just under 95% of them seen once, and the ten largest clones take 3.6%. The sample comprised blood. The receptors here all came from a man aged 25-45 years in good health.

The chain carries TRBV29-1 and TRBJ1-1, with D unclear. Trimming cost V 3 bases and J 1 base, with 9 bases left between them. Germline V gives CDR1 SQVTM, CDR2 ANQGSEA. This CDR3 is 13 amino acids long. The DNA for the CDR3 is TGCAGCGTTGAGGTGGCAGAGAACACTGAAGCTTTCTTT. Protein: CSVEVAENTEAFF. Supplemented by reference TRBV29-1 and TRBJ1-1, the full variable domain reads SAVISQKPSRDICQRGTSLTIQCQVDSQVTMMFWYRQQPGQSLTLIATANQGSEATYESGFVIDKFPISRPNLTFSTLTVSNMSPEDSSIYLCSVEVAENTEAFFGQGTRLTVV.

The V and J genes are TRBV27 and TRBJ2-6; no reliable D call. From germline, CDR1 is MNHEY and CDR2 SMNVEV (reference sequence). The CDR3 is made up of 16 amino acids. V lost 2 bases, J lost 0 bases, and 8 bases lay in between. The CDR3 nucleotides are TGTGCCAGCAGTTTACTCGCTCCCTCTGGGGCCAACGTCCTGACTTTC. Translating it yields CASSLLAPSGANVLTF.

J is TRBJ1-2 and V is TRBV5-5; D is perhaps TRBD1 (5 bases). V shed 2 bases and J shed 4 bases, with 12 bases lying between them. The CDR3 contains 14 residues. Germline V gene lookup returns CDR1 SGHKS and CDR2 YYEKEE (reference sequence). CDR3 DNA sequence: TGTGCCAGCAGCTTTGCAGGGCCCGGCTATGGCTACACCTTC. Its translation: CASSFAGPGYGYTF.

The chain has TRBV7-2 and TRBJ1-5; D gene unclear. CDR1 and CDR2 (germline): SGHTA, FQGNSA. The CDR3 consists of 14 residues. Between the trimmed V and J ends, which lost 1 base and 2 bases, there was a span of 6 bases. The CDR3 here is CASSLVGRNQPQHF. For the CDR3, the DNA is TGTGCCAGCAGCTTAGTTGGGCGCAATCAGCCCCAGCATTTT.